This T cell receptor beta chain was retrieved from a study of cytomegalovirus exposure and HLA in healthy donors. Across the study: The approximately 600 first-cohort repertoires shared a platform with the 130 or so validation repertoires, as reported in a later analysis.

The CDR3 length is 20 residues. From germline, CDR1 is SGHRS and CDR2 YFSETQ. V trimming: 0 bases; J trimming: 8 bases; junction bases outside the gene matches: 15. As concerns this clone: What it recognizes is unknown.

Study-wide findings and caveats: The study put 150 or so TCR beta chains on its list as cytomegalovirus-associated. In a later analysis, first-cohort TCR clusters were found to tend to co-occur in the approximately 120 validation repertoires.

Clones were read by immunoSEQ multiplex PCR, and TCRdb kept only the in-frame ones, dropping some. Among about 200,000 clones listed, about nine tenths were seen once. The sample was PBMCs. The clonotype originates from a woman under 30 in good health and CMV-seropositive. This chain joins TRBV5-1 and TRBJ2-1, with 15 bases matching TRBD2. CDR3 loop: CASSLVTGTSGRSIWDEQFF. In DNA, the CDR3 is TGCGCCAGCAGCTTGGTAACCGGGACTAGCGGGAGGTCAATATGGGATGAGCAGTTCTTC.